This paragraph reports one T cell receptor (beta chain). The sample holds many counts of this clonotype. The antigen this receptor binds is unknown. Per-nucleotide qualities are absent, and no much larger clonotype sits a single base away. The TCR beta CDR3 regions were amplified from RNA transcripts. The TCR CDR3 was subjected to a first round of RT-PCR using the HTBI primer set and the Qiagen OneStep RT-PCR kit. Libraries were constructed in a second round of multiplex PCR, after which size selection and purification were carried out. Sequencing of the libraries was done on an Illumina HiSeq2000 using paired-end 100 bp reads. The original pipeline was this. SOAPnuke was used to process the raw data, throwing out any read that contained adapters or uncalled bases, had a mean Phred below 15, or lacked an exact constant-primer or identifier match. High-quality paired reads were merged using COPE v1.2.5, and each unique nucleotide sequence was defined as a clonotype. MiTCR v1.1 was used to align the clonotypes against IMGT TRBV, TRBD and TRBJ reference segments. Analysis was restricted to V-J combinations with a frequency above 0.0001, which covered over 98% of repertoires. A TCS score was defined as the ratio between F50 (clonal expansion) and ExV (chaos), using BLOSUM62-based TCRdist between CDR3 peptides within each V-J. Welch's t-statistics and random forest reduced several hundred V-J features to 10 to 15, which were used in a naive Bayes classifier (R e1071). TCRdb reanalyzed the raw reads on its own, using fastp at Q25 for trimming and MiXCR for clone calling, and kept in-frame beta chains. A single entry per CDR3 protein holds the most common genes and DNA from its merged rows. These V and J calls rely on TCRdb rather than the paper's analysis. The sample contains about 290,000 distinct CDR3 sequences, roughly 20% of them found a single time. Of the sample, 39% is held by the ten largest clones.

This sample stems from a study of T cells in Graves' hyperthyroidism and ophthalmopathy (dated by TCRdb to the late 2010s). Broadly, across the study: Peripheral blood samples were taken at the time of initial diagnosis, prior to any treatment. A discovery cohort of about a hundred patients, roughly 45 with Graves' ophthalmopathy and about 58 with stable Graves' hyperthyroidism, was used to find distinguishing TCR V-J signatures. Prospective prediction of ophthalmopathy was tested in an independent validation cohort of approximately 18 hyperthyroidism patients and 17 patients who later progressed to ophthalmopathy. The roughly 100 discovery patients were randomly divided into training and test sets at a 7:3 ratio. In roughly six Graves' hyperthyroidism patients, the study also compared T-cell repertoires from thyroid tissue with T-cell repertoires from blood. After blood sampling, hyperthyroidism patients were treated with methimazole at a starting dose of 30 mg daily, and ophthalmopathy patients were treated with high-dose intravenous methylprednisolone. The paper describes TCR Vbeta CDR3 sequencing of 140 or so peripheral blood samples, made up of about 41 ophthalmopathy patients, roughly 72 hyperthyroidism patients and around 17 progressor patients. Overall study results and their limits: Ophthalmopathy was separated from stable hyperthyroidism by a 13 V-J signature model, with over 85% sensitivity and 81% to 83% specificity obtained in cross-validation and 80%/75% obtained in testing. In validation, the model predicted progression to ophthalmopathy a median of about 5.9 months before onset, with approximately 68% sensitivity and just under 75% specificity. Sample size was not statistically predetermined, and blinding of investigators to group allocation was not performed. Most expanded thyroid clonotypes (frequency above 0.001) were also detected in blood, suggesting blood repertoires may reflect thyroid immune responses.

Ophthalmopathy patients had moderately to severely active disease, with a Clinical Activity Score of 3 or more, a NOSPECS grade of 4 or more, and a disease duration of less than 3 months. Patients with uncontrolled infections, other autoimmune diseases, pregnancy or lactation were excluded. Clinical symptoms, serum thyroxine and TRAb, thyroid ultrasound, and orbital computed tomography formed the basis for the diagnoses. Ficoll-Paque density gradient centrifugation was used to isolate PBMCs from 10 ml of fresh peripheral blood. Total RNA was extracted using Trizol reagent, and RNA quality was assessed on an Agilent 2100 Bioanalyzer. The junction shows trimming of 5 bases on V and 3 bases on J, plus 14 bases between the germline ends. From the cysteine through the phenylalanine, the CDR3 covers 14 amino acids. Only CDR3 DNA remains: 42 bases, in frame from the first base. For CDR1 and CDR2, the germline V gene (reference sequence) lists LGHDT and YNNKEL.

The rearranged segments are TRBV3-1 and TRBJ2-7; a tentative D call is TRBD2 (6 bases match). The sequence was collected from a man aged 50-60 years with Graves' ophthalmopathy. The sequencing sample was made of blood. The DNA reads as follows: TGTGCCAGCAGCGACCCACCCGGGAGCTACGAGCAGTACTTC. This translates into CASSDPPGSYEQYF.